This entry is about one TCR beta chain. This clonotype was recorded a few times. Its antigen is still unknown. Base qualities are missing; no much larger clone stands one base away. RNA was extracted using the RNeasy kit, and roughly 0.5 to 1 microgram was reverse transcribed with random hexamers. The immunoSEQ multiplex PCR assay, covering 54 Vbeta and 13 Jbeta segments, was used to amplify TCR beta CDR3 regions. To correct PCR amplification bias, a synthetic template baseline was used for both primer optimization and computational correction. Regarding the original processing steps: Reads were annotated to V, D and J genes according to IMGT and were analyzed with immunoSEQ Analyzer, with only productive sequences retained. To calculate clonality, Shannon entropy was normalized by log2 of the number of productive unique sequences and then subtracted from one. For each patient and control, public and private clones were evaluated among the 100 most prevalent clones. Clones were defined as Susac-specific when absent from the healthy and MS cohorts, from over 950 published viral clones and from other ImmuneACCESS disease sequences. Through fastp at Q25 and MiXCR, TCRdb rebuilt clones from the public reads, retaining in-frame beta chains. Records with the same CDR3 protein are collapsed into one entry carrying the most frequent genes and DNA. The authors' filters were not applied to this entry. Here the sample has approximately 230,000 distinct CDR3 sequences; 90% to 95% occur a single time. The ten largest clonotypes hold around 0.07% of the sample.

Relative to germline, V is missing 5 bases and J is missing 4 bases, with 1 base of the junction outside any gene match. Inclusive of the bounding cysteine and phenylalanine, the CDR3 is 13 residues long. Only the CDR3 region is kept as DNA, spanning 39 bases read in frame from base 1. From the germline V gene, CDR1 is SGHTA and CDR2 is FQGTGA. This entry comes from a study of CD8 T cells in Susac syndrome (dated by TCRdb to about 2019). Turning to the overall study: The study used repertoire sequencing to test whether antigen drove CD8+ T cell activation and differentiation in Susac syndrome.

The full study reports these points: The number of individuals in the TCR sequencing and HLA analysis was acknowledged as relatively small.

Peripheral blood CD8+ and CD4+ T cells from healthy donors, Susac syndrome patients and multiple sclerosis patients were profiled using high-throughput TCR beta sequencing. The multiple sclerosis controls were treatment-naive patients whose relapsing-remitting disease, either stable or active, fulfilled the revised McDonald criteria. Bulk CD8+ and CD4+ T cells were purified by magnetic negative isolation, whereas CD8+ TEMRA cells were enriched by FACS. Blood was collected in EDTA tubes and processed within 24 hours, with PBMCs isolated through density gradient centrifugation. PBMCs intended for TCR sequencing were cryopreserved in liquid nitrogen and thawed later in a water bath at 37 degrees C. The sorted or isolated CD4+, CD8+ and CD8+ TEMRA cells reached a purity of at least 90%.

This receptor chain uses TRBV7-3 and TRBJ2-1; 8 middle bases align to TRBD1. The source is a human donor with multiple sclerosis. The material sequenced was CD4+ T cells from PBMCs. The CDR3 amino acid sequence is: CASSRDRYNEQFF. The DNA sequence is TGTGCCAGCAGCCGGGACAGGTACAATGAGCAGTTCTTC.